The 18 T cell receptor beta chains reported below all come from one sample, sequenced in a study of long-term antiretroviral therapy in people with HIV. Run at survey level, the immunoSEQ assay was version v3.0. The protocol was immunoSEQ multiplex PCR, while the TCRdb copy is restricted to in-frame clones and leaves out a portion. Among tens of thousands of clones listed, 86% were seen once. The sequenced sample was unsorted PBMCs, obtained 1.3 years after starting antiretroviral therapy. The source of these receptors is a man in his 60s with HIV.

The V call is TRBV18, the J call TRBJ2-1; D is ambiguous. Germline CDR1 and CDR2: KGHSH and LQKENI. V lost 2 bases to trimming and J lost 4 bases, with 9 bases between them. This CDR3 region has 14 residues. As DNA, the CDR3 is TGTGCCAGCTCACCATCCCGGTTGTACAATGAGCAGTTCTTC. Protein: CASSPSRLYNEQFF.

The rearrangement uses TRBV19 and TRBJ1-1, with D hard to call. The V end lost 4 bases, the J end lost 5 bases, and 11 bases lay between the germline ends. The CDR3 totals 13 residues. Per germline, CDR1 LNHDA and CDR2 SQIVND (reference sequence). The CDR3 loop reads CASSTIRGTEAFF. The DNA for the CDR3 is TGTGCCAGTAGTACAATTAGAGGGACTGAAGCTTTCTTT.

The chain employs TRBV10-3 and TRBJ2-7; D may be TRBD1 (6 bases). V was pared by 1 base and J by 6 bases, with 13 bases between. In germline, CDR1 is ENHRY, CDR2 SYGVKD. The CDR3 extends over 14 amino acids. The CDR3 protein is CAISEYRDIGEQYF. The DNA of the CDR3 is TGTGCCATCAGTGAGTACAGGGACATTGGCGAGCAGTACTTC.

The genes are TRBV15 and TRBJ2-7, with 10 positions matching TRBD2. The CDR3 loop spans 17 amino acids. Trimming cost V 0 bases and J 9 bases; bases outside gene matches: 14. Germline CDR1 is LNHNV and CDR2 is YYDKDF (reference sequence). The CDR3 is CATSRDLLSGLAVGQYF. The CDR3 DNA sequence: TGTGCCACCAGCAGAGATCTGCTTTCAGGACTAGCGGTCGGGCAGTACTTC.

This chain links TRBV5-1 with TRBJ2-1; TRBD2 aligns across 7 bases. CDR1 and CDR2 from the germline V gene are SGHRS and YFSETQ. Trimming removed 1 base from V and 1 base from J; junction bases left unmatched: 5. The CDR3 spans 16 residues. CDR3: CASSLLSSGSYNEQFF. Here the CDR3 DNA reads TGCGCCAGCAGCTTGTTGTCTAGCGGATCCTACAATGAGCAGTTCTTC.

CDR3 coding DNA: TGTGCCAGCAGTTTTCAGACTAGCGGAATTGAGCAGTTCTTC. Protein: CASSFQTSGIEQFF. This chain connects TRBV27 to TRBJ2-1, with 9 bases fitting TRBD2. CDR1 and CDR2 (germline): MNHEY, SMNVEV (reference sequence). The CDR3 sequence is 14 residues long. V trimming: 3 bases; J trimming: 9 bases; junction bases outside the gene matches: 6.

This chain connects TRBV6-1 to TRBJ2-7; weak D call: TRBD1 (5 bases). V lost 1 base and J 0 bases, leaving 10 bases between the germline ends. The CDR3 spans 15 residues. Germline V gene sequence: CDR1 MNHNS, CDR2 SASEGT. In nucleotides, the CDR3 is TGTGCCAGCAGTGAAGTAGGGGCCAGCTCCTACGAGCAGTACTTC. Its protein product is CASSEVGASSYEQYF.

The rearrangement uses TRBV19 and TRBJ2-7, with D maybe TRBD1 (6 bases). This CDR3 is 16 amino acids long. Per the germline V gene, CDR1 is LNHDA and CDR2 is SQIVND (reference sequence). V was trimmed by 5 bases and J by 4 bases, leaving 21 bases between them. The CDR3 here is CASSGHRVPRTYEQYF. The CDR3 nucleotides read TGTGCCAGTAGTGGACACAGGGTTCCTAGGACGTACGAGCAGTACTTC.

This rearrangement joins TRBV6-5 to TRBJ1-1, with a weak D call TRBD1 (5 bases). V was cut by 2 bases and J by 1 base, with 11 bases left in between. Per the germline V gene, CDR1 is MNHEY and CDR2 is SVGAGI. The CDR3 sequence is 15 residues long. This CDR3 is CASSYQGGGNTEAFF. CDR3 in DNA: TGTGCCAGCAGTTACCAGGGCGGGGGGAACACTGAAGCTTTCTTT.

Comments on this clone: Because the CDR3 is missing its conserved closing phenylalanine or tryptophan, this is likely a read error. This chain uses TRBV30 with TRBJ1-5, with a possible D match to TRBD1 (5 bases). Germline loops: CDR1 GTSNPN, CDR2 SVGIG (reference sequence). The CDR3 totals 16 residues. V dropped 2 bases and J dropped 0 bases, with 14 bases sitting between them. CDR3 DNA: TGTGCCTGGAGTACCCAGGGAAGGGATAGCAATCAGCCCCAGCATTGT. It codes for CAWSTQGRDSNQPQHC.

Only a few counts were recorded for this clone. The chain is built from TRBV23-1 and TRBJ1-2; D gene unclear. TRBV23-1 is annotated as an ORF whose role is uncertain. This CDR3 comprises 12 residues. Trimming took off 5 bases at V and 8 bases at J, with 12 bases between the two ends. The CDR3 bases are TGCGCCAGCAGTTACGTAATTCGGGGCTACACCTTC. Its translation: CASSYVIRGYTF.

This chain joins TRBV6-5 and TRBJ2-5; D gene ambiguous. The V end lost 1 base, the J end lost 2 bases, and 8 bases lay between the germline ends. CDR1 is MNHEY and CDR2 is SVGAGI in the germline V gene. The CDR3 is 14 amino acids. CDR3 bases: TGTGCCAGCAGTTACTTTGTCAGACAAGAGACCCAGTACTTC. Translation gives CASSYFVRQETQYF.

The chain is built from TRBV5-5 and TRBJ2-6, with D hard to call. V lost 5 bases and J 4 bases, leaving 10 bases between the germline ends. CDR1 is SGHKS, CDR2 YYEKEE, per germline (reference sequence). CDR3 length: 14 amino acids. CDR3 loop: CASSGVTGANVLTF. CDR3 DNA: TGTGCCAGCAGTGGGGTTACCGGGGCCAACGTCCTGACTTTC.

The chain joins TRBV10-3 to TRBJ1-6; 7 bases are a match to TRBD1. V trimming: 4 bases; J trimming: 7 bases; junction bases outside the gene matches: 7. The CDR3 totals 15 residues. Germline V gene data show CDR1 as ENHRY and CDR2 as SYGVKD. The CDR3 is CAISGSGTANSPLHF. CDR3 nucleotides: TGTGCCATCAGTGGGTCCGGGACAGCAAATTCACCCCTCCACTTT.

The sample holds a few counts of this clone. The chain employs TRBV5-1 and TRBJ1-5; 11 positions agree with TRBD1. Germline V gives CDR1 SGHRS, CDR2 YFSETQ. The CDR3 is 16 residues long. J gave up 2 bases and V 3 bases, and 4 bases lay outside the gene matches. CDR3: CASSSGTGGGNQPQHF. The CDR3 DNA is TGCGCCAGCAGCTCTGGGACAGGGGGTGGCAATCAGCCCCAGCATTTT.

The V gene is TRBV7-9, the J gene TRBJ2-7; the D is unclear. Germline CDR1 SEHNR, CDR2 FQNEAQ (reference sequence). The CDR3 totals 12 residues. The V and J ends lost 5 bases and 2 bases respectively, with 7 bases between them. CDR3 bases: TGTGCCAGCAGCCGAATCGCCTACGAGCAGTACTTC. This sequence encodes CASSRIAYEQYF. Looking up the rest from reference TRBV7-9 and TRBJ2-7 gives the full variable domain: DTGVSQNPRHKITKRGQNVTFRCDPISEHNRLYWYRQTLGQGPEFLTYFQNEAQLEKSRLLSDRFSAERPKGSFSTLEIQRTEQGDSAMYLCASSRIAYEQYFGPGTRLTVT.

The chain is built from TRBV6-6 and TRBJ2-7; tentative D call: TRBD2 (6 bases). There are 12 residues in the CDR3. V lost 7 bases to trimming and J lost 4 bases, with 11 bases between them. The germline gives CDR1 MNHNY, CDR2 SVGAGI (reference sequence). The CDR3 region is CASTAGRYEQYF. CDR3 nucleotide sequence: TGTGCCAGCACGGCAGGGAGGTACGAGCAGTACTTC.

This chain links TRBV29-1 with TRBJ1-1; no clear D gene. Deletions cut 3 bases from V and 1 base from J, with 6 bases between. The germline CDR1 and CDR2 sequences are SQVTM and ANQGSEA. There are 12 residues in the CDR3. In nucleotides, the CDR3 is TGCAGCGTTGAGGGGAGGAACACTGAAGCTTTCTTT. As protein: CSVEGRNTEAFF.